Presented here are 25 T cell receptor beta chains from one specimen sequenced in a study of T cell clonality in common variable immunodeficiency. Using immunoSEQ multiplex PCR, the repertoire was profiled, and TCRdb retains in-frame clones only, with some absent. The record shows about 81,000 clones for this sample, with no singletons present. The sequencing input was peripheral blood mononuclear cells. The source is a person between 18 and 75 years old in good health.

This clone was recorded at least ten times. CDR3 DNA, as far as it was read: TGTGCCAGCAGCTCACTAGCGGGATTGGATGAGACC. Translation: CASSSLAGLDET. The whole CDR3 region reads CASSSLAGLDETQYF. V usage is TRBV7-2 and J usage is TRBJ2-5, with 10 bases matching TRBD2. The CDR3 extends 3 residues past the end of the read, so its final part is completed from the germline J gene. CDR1 and CDR2 from the germline V gene are SGHTA and FQGNSA. V shed 4 bases, J shed 5 bases, and the junction held 7 bases outside the gene matches. This CDR3 is built from 15 residues.

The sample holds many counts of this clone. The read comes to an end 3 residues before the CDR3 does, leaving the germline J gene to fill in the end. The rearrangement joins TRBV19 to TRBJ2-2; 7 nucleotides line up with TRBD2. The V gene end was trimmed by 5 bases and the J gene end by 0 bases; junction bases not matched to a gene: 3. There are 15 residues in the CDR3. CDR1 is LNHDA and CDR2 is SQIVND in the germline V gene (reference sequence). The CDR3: CASSPGLSNTGELFF. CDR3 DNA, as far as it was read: TGTGCCAGTAGTCCGGGACTATCGAACACCGGGGAG.

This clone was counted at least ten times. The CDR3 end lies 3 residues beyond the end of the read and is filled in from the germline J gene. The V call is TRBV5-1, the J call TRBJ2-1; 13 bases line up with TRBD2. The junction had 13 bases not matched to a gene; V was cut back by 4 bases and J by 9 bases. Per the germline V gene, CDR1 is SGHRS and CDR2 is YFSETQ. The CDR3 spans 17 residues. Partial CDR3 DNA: TGCGCCAGCAGCCTTCGGACTAGCGGGAGTCAAAGGGGTGAG. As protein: CASSLRTSGSQRGE. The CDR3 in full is CASSLRTSGSQRGEQFF. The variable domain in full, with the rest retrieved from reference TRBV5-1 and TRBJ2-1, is KAGVTQTPRYLIKTRGQQVTLSCSPISGHRSVSWYQQTPGQGLQFLFEYFSETQRNKGNFPGRFSGRQFSNSRSEMNVSTLELGDSALYLCASSLRTSGSQRGEQFFGPGTRLTVL.

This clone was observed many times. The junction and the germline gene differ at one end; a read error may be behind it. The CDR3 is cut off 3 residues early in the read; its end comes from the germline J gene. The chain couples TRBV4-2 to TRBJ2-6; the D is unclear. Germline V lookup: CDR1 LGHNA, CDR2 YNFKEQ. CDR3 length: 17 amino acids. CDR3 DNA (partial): TGCGCCAGCAGCCAAGAAGATAGGGCCTCTGGGGCCAACGTC. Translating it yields CASSQEDRASGANV. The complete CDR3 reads CASSQEDRASGANVLTF.

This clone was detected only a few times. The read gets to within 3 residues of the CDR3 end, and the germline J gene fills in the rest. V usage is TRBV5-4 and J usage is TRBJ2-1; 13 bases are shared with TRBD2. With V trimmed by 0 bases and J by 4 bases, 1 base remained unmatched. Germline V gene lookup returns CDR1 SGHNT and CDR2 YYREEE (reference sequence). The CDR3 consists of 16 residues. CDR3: CASSLGTSGGYNEQFF. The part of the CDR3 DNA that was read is TGTGCCAGCAGCTTGGGGACTAGCGGGGGTTACAATGAG.

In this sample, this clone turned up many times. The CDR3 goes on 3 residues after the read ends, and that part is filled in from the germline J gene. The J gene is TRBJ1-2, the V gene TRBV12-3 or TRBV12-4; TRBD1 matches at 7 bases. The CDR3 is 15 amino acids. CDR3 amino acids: CASSPDRAKLWGYTF. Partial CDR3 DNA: TGTGCCAGCAGTCCTGACAGGGCGAAACTATGGGGC.

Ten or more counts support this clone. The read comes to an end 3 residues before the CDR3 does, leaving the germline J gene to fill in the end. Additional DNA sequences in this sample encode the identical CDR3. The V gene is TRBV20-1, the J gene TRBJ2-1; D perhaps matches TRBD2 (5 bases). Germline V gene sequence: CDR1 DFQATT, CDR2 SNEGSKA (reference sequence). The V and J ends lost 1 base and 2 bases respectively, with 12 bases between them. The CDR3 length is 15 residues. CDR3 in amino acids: CSARALLVPYNEQFF. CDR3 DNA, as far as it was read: TGCAGTGCTAGAGCCCTACTAGTACCCTACAATGAG.

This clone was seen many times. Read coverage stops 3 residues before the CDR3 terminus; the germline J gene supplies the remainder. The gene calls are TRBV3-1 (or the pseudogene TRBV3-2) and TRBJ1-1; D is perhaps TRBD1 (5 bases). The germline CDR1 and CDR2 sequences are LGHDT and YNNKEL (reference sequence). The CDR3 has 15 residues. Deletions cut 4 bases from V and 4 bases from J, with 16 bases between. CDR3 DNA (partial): TGTGCCAGCAGCCTTTCTCGGTGGGGGGGCACTGAA. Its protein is CASSLSRWGGTE. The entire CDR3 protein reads CASSLSRWGGTEAFF.

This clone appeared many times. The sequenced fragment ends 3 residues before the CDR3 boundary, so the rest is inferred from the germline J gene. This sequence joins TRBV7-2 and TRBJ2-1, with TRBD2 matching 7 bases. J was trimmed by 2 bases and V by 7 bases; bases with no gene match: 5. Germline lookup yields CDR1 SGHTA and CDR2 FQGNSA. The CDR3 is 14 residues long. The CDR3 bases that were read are TGTGCCAGCACGAACCGGGGGGCCTACAATGAG. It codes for CASTNRGAYNE. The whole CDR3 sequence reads CASTNRGAYNEQFF.

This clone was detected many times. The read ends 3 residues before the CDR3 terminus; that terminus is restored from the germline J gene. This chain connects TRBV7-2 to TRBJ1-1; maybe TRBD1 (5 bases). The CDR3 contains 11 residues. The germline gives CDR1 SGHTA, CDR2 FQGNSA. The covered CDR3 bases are TGTGCCAGCAGCCCGGGGGGGGGA. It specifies CASSPGGG. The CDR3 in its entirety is CASSPGGGAFF.

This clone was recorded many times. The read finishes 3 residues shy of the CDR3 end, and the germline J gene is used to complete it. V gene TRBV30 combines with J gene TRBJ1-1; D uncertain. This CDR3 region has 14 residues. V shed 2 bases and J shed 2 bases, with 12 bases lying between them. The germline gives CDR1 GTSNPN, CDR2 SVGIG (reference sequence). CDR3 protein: CAWSIGLQNTEAFF. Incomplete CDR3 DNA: TGTGCCTGGAGTATAGGACTCCAAAACACTGAA. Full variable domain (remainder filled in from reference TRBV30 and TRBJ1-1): SQTIHQWPATLVQPVGSPLSLECTVEGTSNPNLYWYRQAAGRGLQLLFYSVGIGQISSEVPQNLSASRPQDRQFILSSKKLLLSDSGFYLCAWSIGLQNTEAFFGQGTRLTVV.

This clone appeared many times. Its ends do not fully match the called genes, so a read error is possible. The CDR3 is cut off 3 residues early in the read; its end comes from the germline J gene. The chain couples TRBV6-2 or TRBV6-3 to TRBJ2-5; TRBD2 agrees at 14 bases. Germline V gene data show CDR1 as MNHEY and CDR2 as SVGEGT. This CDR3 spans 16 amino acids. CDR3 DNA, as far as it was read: TGTACCAGCAGTCCACGGGGACTAGCGGGAGTGGAGACC. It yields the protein CTSSPRGLAGVET. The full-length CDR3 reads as CTSSPRGLAGVETQYF.

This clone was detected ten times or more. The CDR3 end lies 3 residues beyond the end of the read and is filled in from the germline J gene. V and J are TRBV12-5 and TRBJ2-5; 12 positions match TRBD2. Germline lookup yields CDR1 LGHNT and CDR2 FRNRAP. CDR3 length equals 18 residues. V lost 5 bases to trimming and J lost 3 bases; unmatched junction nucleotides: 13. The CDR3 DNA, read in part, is TGTGCTAGTGGTCTCCCCAGACTAGCGGGAGAGGAGAAAGAGACC. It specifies CASGLPRLAGEEKET. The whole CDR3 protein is CASGLPRLAGEEKETQYF.

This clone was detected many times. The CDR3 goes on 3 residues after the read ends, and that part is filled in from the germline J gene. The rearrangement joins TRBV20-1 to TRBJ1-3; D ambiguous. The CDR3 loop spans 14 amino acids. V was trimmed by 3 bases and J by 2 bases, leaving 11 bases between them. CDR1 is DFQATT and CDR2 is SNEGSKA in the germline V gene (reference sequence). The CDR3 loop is CSASRRATGNTIYF. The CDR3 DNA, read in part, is TGCAGTGCTAGTCGGAGGGCAACTGGAAACACC.

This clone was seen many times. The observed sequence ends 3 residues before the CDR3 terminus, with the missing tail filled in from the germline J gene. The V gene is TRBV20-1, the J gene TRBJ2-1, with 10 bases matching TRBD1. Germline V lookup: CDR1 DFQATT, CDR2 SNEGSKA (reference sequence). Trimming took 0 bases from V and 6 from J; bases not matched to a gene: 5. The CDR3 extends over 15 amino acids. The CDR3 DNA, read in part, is TGCAGTGCTAGAGATCGGGACAGGGGAATCAATGAG. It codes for CSARDRDRGINE. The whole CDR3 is CSARDRDRGINEQFF.

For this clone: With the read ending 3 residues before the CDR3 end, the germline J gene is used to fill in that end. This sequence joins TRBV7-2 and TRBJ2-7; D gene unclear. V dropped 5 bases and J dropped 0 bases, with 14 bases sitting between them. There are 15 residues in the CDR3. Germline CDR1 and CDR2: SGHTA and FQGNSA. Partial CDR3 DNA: TGTGCCAGCAGCCATCAGGTCCTTAGCTCCTACGAG. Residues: CASSHQVLSSYE. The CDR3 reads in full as CASSHQVLSSYEQYF.

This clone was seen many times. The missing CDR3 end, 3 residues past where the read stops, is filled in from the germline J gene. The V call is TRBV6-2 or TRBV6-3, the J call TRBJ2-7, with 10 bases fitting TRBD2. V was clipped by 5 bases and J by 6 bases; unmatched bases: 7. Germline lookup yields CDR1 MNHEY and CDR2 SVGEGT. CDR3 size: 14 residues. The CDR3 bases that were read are TGTGCCAGCAGTCGCTCCGGGACTAGCGCCGAG. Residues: CASSRSGTSAE. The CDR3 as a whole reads CASSRSGTSAEQYF.

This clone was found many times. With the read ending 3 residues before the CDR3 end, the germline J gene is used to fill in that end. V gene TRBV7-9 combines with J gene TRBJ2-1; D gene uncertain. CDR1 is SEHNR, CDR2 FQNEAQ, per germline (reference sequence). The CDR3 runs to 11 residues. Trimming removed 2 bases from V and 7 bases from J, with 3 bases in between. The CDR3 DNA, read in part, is TGTGCCAGCAGCTTATCTAATGAG. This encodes CASSLSNE. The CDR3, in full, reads CASSLSNEQFF.

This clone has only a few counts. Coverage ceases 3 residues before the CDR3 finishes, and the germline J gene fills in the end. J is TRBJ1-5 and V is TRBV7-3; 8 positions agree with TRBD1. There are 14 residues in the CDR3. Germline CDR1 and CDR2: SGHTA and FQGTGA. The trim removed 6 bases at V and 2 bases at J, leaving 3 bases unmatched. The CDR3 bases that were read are TGTGCCAGCAGTGTGACAGGGGGCAATCAGCCC. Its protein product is CASSVTGGNQP. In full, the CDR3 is CASSVTGGNQPQHF. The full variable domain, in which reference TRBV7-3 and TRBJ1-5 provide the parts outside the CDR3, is GAGVSQTPSNKVTEKGKYVELRCDPISGHTALYWYRQSLGQGPEFLIYFQGTGAADDSGLPNDRFFAVRPEGSVSTLKIQRTERGDSAVYLCASSVTGGNQPQHFGDGTRLSIL.

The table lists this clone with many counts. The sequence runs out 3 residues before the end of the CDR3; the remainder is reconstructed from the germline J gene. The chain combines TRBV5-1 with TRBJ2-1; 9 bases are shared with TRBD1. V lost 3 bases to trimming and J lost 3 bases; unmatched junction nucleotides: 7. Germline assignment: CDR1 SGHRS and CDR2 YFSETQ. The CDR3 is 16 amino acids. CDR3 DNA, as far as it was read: TGCGCCAGCAGCTCCGGACAGGGGAGAGGCTACAATGAG. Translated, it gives CASSSGQGRGYNE. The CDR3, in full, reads CASSSGQGRGYNEQFF.

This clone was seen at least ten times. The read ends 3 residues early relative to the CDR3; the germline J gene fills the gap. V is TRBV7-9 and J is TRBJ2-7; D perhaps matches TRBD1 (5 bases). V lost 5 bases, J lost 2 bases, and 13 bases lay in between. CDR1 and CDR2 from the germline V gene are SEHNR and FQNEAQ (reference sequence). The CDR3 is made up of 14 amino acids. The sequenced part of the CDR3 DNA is TGTGCCAGCAGCGGGGCGGAACTCCCCTACGAG. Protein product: CASSGAELPYE. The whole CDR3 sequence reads CASSGAELPYEQYF.

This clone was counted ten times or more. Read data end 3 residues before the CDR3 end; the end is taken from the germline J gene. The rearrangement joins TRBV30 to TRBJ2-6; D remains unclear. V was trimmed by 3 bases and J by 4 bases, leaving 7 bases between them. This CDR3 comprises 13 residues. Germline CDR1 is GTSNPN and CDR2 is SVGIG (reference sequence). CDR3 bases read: TGTGCCTGGAGAAGGCCCGGGGCCAACGTC. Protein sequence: CAWRRPGANV. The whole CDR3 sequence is CAWRRPGANVLTF.

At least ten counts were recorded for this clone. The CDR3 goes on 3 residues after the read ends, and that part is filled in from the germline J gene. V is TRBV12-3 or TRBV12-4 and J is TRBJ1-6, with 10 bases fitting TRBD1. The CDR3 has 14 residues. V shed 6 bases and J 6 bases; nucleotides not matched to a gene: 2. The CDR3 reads CASSRDRGNSPLHF. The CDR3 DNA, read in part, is TGTGCCAGCAGCCGGGACAGGGGTAATTCACCC.

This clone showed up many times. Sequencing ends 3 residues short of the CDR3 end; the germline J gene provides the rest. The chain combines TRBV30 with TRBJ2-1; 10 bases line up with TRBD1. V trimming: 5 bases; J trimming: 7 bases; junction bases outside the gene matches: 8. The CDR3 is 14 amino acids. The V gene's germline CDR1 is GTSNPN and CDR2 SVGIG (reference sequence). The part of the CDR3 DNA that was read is TGTGCCTGGTCCCCGGGACAGGGGAGTAATGAG. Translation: CAWSPGQGSNE. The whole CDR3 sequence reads CAWSPGQGSNEQFF.

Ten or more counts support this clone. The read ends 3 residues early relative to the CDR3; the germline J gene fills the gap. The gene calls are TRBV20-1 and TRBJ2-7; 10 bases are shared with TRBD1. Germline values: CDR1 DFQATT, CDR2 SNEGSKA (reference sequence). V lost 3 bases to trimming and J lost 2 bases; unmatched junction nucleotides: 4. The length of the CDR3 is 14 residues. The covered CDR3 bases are TGCAGTGCTAGTGGGACAGGGGTTACCTACGAG. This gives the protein CSASGTGVTYE. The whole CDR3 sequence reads CSASGTGVTYEQYF.